The 10 T cell receptor beta chains in this list originate from one sample, sequenced in a study of blood T cell repertoires in COVID-19. TCRdb keeps only in-frame clones here, not all; method: immunoSEQ multiplex PCR. The sample includes more than 200,000 clones, 80% to 90% of them seen just once. Sample: PBMCs or T cells enriched from blood (not recorded which). These receptors were collected from a woman younger than 45 who had been exposed to COVID-19.

This rearrangement joins TRBV4-2 to TRBJ2-1, with D perhaps matching TRBD2 (6 bases). V was clipped by 2 bases and J by 4 bases, with 12 bases between them. The CDR3 has 15 residues. CDR1 LGHNA and CDR2 YNFKEQ come from the germline V gene. Here the CDR3 reads CASSQYLGLYNEQFF. As DNA, the CDR3 is TGTGCCAGCAGCCAATACCTGGGACTTTACAATGAGCAGTTCTTC.

The chain employs TRBV12-3 or TRBV12-4 and TRBJ1-1; 7 nucleotides align to TRBD1. V lost 5 bases to trimming and J lost 6 bases; unmatched junction nucleotides: 0. CDR3 length: 11 amino acids. CDR3 sequence reads: CASSGTAEAFF. Here the CDR3 DNA reads TGTGCCAGCAGTGGGACAGCTGAAGCTTTCTTT.

V is TRBV5-4 and J is TRBJ2-5; the match to TRBD2 covers 9 bases. CDR1 is SGHNT and CDR2 is YYREEE in the germline V gene (reference sequence). After removal of 0 bases from V and 2 bases from J, the junction contained 5 bases not matched to a gene. This CDR3 region has 16 residues. The CDR3: CASSLVGTSSQETQYF. CDR3 DNA: TGTGCCAGCAGCTTGGTAGGGACTAGCTCACAAGAGACCCAGTACTTC.

The chain uses TRBV5-1 and TRBJ2-1, with 10 bases lining up with TRBD2. Trimming removed 4 bases from V and 8 bases from J; junction bases left unmatched: 9. The CDR3 has 15 residues. Germline-derived CDR1 and CDR2 are SGHRS and YFSETQ. For the CDR3, the DNA is TGCGCCAGCAGCCCTACTAGCGGGACACACGATGAGCAGTTCTTC. Its translation: CASSPTSGTHDEQFF.

The chain uses TRBV15 and TRBJ2-3, with a possible D match to TRBD2 (6 bases). V was pared by 0 bases and J by 0 bases, with 10 bases between. The CDR3 covers 16 residues. Germline CDR1 LNHNV, CDR2 YYDKDF (reference sequence). The CDR3 region has the DNA TGTGCCACCAGCAGAGATCGGGGGATTAGCACAGATACGCAGTATTTT. It translates to CATSRDRGISTDTQYF.

The rearrangement links TRBV19 to TRBJ1-1; perhaps TRBD1 as D (6 bases). From germline, CDR1 is LNHDA and CDR2 SQIVND (reference sequence). Trimming left V 6 bases short and J 3 bases short, with 11 bases between. The CDR3 is 13 amino acids. CDR3: CASSPQGDTEAFF. The CDR3 DNA is TGTGCCAGTAGCCCACAGGGTGACACTGAAGCTTTCTTT.

The chain is built from TRBV3-1 (or the pseudogene TRBV3-2) and TRBJ2-7; 12 bases align to TRBD2. The trim removed 4 bases at V and 6 bases at J, leaving 16 bases unmatched. CDR3 size: 18 residues. Germline-derived CDR1 and CDR2 are LGHDT and YNNKEL (reference sequence). CDR3 region: CASSPKTLLAGGYVEQYF. The CDR3 DNA is TGTGCCAGCAGCCCCAAGACCTTACTAGCGGGAGGTTATGTCGAGCAGTACTTC.

This chain joins TRBV5-3 and TRBJ2-2, with D maybe TRBD2 (6 bases). TRBV5-3 is designated an ORF whose function remains uncertain. The CDR3 is 19 residues long. V was shortened by 1 base and J by 7 bases, with 26 bases between the two germline ends. CDR3: CARSLSRLGGRPRDGELFF. The DNA of the CDR3 is TGTGCCAGAAGCTTGTCCCGGTTGGGGGGAAGGCCCAGGGACGGGGAGCTGTTTTTT.

This rearrangement joins TRBV24-1 to TRBJ2-7; tentative D call: TRBD1 (5 bases). The V end was cut by 7 bases, the J end by 3 bases, with 12 bases between. The CDR3 sequence is 13 residues long. Germline lookup yields CDR1 KGHDR and CDR2 SFDVKD. DNA for the CDR3: TGTGCCACCAGCTCAACAGGACGCTACGAGCAGTACTTC. Its translation is CATSSTGRYEQYF.

This chain joins TRBV28 and TRBJ2-3, with TRBD2 matching 13 bases. Germline values: CDR1 MDHEN, CDR2 SYDVKM. J gave up 2 bases and V 10 bases, and 6 bases lay outside the gene matches. The CDR3 covers 15 residues. The CDR3 here is CATPGTSGTTDTQYF. DNA of the CDR3: TGTGCCACGCCGGGGACTAGCGGGACCACAGATACGCAGTATTTT.